This TCR beta chain is drawn from a study of shared clonotypes between healthy human individuals. Concerning this clone: The target antigen is unknown.

In the naive CD8 group, cells lacked CD45RO and were positively selected for CCR7, so terminally differentiated effector memory CD45RA+ cells were left out. Each sample came from a Caucasian adult donor living in Nashville, Tennessee. Trimming left V 3 bases short and J 0 bases short, with 6 bases between. Germline-derived CDR1 and CDR2 are MDHEN and SYDVKM. CDR3 length: 14 residues. The study, taken as a whole, reports: Memory subsets generally showed lower estimated richness than naive subsets. The sampled material consisted only of blood, and tissue repertoires are likely to differ.

The table came from immunoSEQ multiplex PCR; TCRdb's copy has only in-frame clones and leaves some out. The sample yields about 2.1 million clones, 85% to 95% seen once. The V call is TRBV28, the J call TRBJ1-3, with no clear D. The receptor comes from a man between 18 and 29 years old in good health. Some clones in this sample may be carry-over from other donors' samples. The sequenced sample was naive CD8+ T cells from PBMCs. The DNA of the CDR3 is TGTGCCAGCAGTTTTGCTATCTCTGGAAACACCATATATTTT. Amino acids: CASSFAISGNTIYF.